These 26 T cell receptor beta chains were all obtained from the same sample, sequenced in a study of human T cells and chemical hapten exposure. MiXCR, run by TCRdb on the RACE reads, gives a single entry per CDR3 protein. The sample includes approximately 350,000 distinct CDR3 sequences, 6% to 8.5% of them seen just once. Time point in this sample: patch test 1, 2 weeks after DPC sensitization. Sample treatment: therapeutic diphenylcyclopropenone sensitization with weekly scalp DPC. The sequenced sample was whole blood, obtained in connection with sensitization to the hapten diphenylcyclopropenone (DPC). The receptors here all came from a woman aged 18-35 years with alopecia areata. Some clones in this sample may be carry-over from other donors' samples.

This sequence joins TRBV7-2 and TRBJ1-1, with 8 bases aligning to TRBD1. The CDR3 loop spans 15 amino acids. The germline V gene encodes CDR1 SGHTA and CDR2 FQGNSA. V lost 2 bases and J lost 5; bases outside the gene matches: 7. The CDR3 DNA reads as TGTGCCAGCAGCTTACAAACAGGGGGTTGGACTGAAGCTTTCTTT. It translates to CASSLQTGGWTEAFF. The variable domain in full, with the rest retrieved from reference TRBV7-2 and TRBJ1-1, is GAGVSQSPSNKVTEKGKDVELRCDPISGHTALYWYRQSLGQGLEFLIYFQGNSAPDKSGLPSDRFSAERTGGSVSTLTIQRTQQEDSAVYLCASSLQTGGWTEAFFGQGTRLTVV.

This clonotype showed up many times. The CDR3 coding sequence is TGTGCCATCAGTGAGTCTCACCAAGAGACCCAGTACTTC. Translation: CAISESHQETQYF. V and J are TRBV10-3 and TRBJ2-5; D not resolved. The CDR3 is 13 amino acids. Per the germline V gene, CDR1 is ENHRY and CDR2 is SYGVKD. V was cut by 0 bases and J by 0 bases, with 2 bases left in between.

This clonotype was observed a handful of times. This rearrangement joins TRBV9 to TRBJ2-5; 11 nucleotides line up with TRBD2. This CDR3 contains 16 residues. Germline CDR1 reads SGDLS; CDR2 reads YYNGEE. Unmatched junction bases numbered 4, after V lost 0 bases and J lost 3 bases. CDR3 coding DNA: TGTGCCAGCAGCGTAGGACTAGCGGGGCCCGAAGAGACCCAGTACTTC. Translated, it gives CASSVGLAGPEETQYF.

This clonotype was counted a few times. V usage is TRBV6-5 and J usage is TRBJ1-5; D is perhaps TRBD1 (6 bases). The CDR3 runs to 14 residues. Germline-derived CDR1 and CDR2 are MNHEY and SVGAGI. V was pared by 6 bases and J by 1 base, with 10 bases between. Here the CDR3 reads CASRRTGSNQPQHF. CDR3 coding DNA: TGTGCCAGCAGGAGAACAGGGAGCAATCAGCCCCAGCATTTT.

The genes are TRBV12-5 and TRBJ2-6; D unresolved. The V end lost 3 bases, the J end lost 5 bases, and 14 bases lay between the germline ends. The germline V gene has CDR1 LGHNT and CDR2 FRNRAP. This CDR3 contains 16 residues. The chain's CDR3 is CASGFSIYEWANVLTF. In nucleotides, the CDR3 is TGTGCTAGTGGTTTCTCGATTTATGAGTGGGCCAACGTCCTGACTTTC.

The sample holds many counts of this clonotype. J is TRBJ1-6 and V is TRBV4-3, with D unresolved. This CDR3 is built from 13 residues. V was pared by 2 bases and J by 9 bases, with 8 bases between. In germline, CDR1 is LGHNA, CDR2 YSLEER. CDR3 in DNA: TGCGCCAGCAGCCAATTGTACCGTTCACCCCTCCACTTT. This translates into CASSQLYRSPLHF.

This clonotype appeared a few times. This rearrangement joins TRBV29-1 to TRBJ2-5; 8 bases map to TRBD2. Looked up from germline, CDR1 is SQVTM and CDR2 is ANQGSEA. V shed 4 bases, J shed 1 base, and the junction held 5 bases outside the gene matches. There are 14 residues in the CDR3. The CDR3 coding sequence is TGCAGCGTTGGTTCGGGGGGGATCCAAGAGACCCAGTACTTC. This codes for CSVGSGGIQETQYF. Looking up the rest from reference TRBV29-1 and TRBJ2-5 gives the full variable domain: SAVISQKPSRDICQRGTSLTIQCQVDSQVTMMFWYRQQPGQSLTLIATANQGSEATYESGFVIDKFPISRPNLTFSTLTVSNMSPEDSSIYLCSVGSGGIQETQYFGPGTRLLVL.

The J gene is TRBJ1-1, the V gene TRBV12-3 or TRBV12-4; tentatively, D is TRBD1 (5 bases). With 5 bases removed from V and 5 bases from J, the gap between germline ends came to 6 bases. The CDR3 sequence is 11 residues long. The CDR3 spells CASSNRTEAFF. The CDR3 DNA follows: TGTGCCAGCAGTAACAGGACTGAAGCTTTCTTT.

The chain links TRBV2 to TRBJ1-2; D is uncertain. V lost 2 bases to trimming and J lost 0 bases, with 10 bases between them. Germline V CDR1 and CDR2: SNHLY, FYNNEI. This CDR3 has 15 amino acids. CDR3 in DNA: TGTGCCAGCAGTGAACAGGTCGGAGCTAACTATGGCTACACCTTC. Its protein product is CASSEQVGANYGYTF.

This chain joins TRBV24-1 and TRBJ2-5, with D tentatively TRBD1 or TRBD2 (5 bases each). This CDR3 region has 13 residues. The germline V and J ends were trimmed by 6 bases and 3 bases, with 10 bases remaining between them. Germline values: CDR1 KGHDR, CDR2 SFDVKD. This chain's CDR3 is CATSSGAKETQYF. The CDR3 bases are TGTGCCACCAGTTCCGGGGCCAAAGAGACCCAGTACTTC.

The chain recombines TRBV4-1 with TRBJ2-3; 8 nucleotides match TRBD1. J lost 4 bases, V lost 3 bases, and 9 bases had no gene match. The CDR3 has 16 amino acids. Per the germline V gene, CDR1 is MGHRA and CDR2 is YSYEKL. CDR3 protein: CASSQRMDREADTQYF. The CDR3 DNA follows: TGCGCCAGCAGCCAGAGGATGGACAGGGAGGCAGATACGCAGTATTTT.

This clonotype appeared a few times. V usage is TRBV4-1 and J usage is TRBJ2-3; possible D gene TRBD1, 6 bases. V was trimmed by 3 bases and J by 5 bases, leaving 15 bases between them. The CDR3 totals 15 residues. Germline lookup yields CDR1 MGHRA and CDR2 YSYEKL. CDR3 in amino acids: CASSQAGTSLDTQYF. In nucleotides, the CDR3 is TGCGCCAGCAGCCAGGCAGGGACATCGTTAGATACGCAGTATTTT.

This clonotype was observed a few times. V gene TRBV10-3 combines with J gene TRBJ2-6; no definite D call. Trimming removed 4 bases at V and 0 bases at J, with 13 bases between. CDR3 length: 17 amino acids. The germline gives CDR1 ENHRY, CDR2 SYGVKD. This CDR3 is CAISATPPYSGANVLTF. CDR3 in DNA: TGTGCCATCAGTGCGACACCTCCCTACTCTGGGGCCAACGTCCTGACTTTC.

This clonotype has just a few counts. CDR3 residues: CASSLGFGGSNQPQHF. DNA of the CDR3: TGTGCCAGCAGTTTAGGGTTCGGGGGAAGCAATCAGCCCCAGCATTTT. This chain connects TRBV27 to TRBJ1-5, with D possibly being TRBD1 (5 bases). Germline V CDR1 and CDR2: MNHEY, SMNVEV (reference sequence). The V and J ends lost 2 bases and 1 base respectively, with 12 bases between them. The CDR3 has 16 residues.

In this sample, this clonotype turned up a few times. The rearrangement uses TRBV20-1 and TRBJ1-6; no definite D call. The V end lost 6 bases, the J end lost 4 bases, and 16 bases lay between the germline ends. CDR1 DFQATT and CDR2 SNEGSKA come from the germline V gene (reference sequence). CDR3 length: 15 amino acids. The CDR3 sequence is CSALQTRGYNSPLHF. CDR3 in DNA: TGCAGTGCCCTCCAGACCCGAGGGTATAATTCACCCCTCCACTTT.

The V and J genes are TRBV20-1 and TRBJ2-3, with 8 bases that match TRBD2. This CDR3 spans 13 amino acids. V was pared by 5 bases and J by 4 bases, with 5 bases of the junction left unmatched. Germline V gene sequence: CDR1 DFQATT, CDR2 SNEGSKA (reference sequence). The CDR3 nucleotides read TGCAGTGCTGAAAGGACTAGCTCAGATACGCAGTATTTT. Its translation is CSAERTSSDTQYF.

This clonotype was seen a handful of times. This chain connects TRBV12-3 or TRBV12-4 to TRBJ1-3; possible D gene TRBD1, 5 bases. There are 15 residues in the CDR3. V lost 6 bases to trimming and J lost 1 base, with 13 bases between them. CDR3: CASRVGSGSGNTIYF. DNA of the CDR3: TGTGCCAGCAGAGTCGGGTCAGGGTCTGGAAACACCATATATTTT.

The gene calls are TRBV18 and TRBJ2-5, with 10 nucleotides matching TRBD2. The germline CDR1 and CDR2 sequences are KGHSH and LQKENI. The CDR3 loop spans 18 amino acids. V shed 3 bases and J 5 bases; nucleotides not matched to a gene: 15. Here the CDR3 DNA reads TGTGCCAGCTCACCTGTTAAAGGGACTAGCGCCGGTTGGGAGACCCAGTACTTC. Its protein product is CASSPVKGTSAGWETQYF.

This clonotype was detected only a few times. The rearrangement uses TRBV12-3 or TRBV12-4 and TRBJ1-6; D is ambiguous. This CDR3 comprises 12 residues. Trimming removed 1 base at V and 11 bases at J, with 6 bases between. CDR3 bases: TGTGCCAGCAGTTTAGACAAGGCACCCCTCCACTTT. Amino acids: CASSLDKAPLHF.

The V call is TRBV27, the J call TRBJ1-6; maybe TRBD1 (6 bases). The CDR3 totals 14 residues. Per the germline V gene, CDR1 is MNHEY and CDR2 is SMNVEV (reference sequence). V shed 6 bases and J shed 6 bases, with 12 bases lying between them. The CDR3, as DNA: TGTGCCAGCAGGGCAGGGGTCCCTAATTCACCCCTCCACTTT. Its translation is CASRAGVPNSPLHF.

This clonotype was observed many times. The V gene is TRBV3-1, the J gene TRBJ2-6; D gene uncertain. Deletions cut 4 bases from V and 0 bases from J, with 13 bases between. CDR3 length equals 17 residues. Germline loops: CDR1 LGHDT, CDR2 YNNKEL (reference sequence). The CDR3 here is CASSPPRRSSGANVLTF. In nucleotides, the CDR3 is TGTGCCAGCAGCCCCCCCCGCCGGAGCTCTGGGGCCAACGTCCTGACTTTC.

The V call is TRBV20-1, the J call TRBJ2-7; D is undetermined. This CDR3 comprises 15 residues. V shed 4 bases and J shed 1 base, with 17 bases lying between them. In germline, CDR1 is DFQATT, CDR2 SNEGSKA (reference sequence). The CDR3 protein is CSANDPKGLSYEQYF. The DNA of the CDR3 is TGCAGTGCTAACGACCCCAAGGGCTTATCCTACGAGCAGTACTTC.

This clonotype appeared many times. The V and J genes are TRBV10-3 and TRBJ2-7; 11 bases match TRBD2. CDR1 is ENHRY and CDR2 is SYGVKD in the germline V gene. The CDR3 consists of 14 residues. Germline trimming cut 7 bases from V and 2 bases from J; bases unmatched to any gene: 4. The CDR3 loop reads CAIKASGGPYEQYF. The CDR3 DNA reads TGTGCCATCAAGGCTAGCGGGGGGCCCTACGAGCAGTACTTC.

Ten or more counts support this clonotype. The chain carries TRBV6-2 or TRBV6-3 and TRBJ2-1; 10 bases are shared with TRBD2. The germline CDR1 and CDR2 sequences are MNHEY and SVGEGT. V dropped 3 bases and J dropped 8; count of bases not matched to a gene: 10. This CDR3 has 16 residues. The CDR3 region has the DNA TGTGCCAGCAGTTATCAGCGGGGGGGCTCCATCTATGAGCAGTTCTTC. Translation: CASSYQRGGSIYEQFF.

CDR3 in DNA: TGTGCCAGCAGCGGACGGGACAGGGCCTACACAGATACGCAGTATTTT. Protein: CASSGRDRAYTDTQYF. The chain carries TRBV9 and TRBJ2-3, with TRBD1 matching 9 bases. The CDR3 length is 16 residues. Losses at the gene ends were 3 bases for V and 2 bases for J; bases not matched to a gene: 7. Germline V lookup: CDR1 SGDLS, CDR2 YYNGEE.

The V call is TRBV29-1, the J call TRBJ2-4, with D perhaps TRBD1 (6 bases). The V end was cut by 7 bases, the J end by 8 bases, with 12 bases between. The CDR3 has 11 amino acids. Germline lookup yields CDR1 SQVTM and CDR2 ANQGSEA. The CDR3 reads CSAGQSDIQYF. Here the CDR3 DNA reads TGCAGCGCTGGACAGTCGGACATTCAGTACTTC.